This T cell receptor (beta chain) stems from a study of regulatory T cells in long-lasting Graves disease. The sample's time point: newly diagnosed GD, antithyroid drugs for less than 3 months. PBMC-derived RNA was used for the TCR library. This clonotype was counted ten times or more. The authors built TCR beta libraries using iRepertoire HTBI primers and Arm-PCR of CDR3 regions. TCRdb fed the multiplex PCR reads into MiXCR, producing one record per CDR3 protein. Here the sample spans about 420,000 distinct CDR3 sequences, over 15% being singletons. In germline, CDR1 is MDHEN, CDR2 SYDVKM. This CDR3 has 12 residues. The V and J ends lost 6 bases and 6 bases respectively, with 6 bases between them. This sample was shared with a second study, whose subject was T cells in Graves' hyperthyroidism and ophthalmopathy.

The material sequenced was peripheral blood mononuclear cells (PBMCs), taken at new diagnosis, from a patient treated with antithyroid drugs. The rearrangement uses TRBV28 and TRBJ1-6; D unresolved. This sequence originates from a woman under 30 with Graves disease. Here the CDR3 DNA reads TGTGCCAGCAGGGGAGGTAATTCACCCCTCCACTTT. It yields the protein CASRGGNSPLHF.